One and the same sample provided the 22 T cell receptor beta chains below, sequenced in a study of CD8 T cells in ankylosing spondylitis. Their cognate antigens are unknown. Study results and caveats: Blood from ankylosing spondylitis patients appeared to carry a characteristic eight-variant TCR beta motif.

In TCRdb, the 5' RACE reads were re-called with MiXCR into one record per CDR3 protein. This sample yields about 450,000 distinct CDR3 sequences, of which about 25% are seen a single time; roughly 1% belongs to the top ten. The sequenced sample consisted of blood, either unsorted or a sorted T cell fraction (not recorded which). The receptors here all came from a male donor with ankylosing spondylitis.

A few counts support this clonotype. V usage is TRBV12-3 or TRBV12-4 and J usage is TRBJ2-1, with 7 nucleotides matching TRBD2. V trimming: 4 bases; J trimming: 6 bases; junction bases outside the gene matches: 6. This CDR3 has 14 amino acids. CDR3 sequence reads: CASSYRSSGNEQFF. CDR3 coding DNA: TGTGCCAGCAGTTACCGGTCTAGCGGCAATGAGCAGTTCTTC.

The chain uses TRBV24-1 and TRBJ1-1, with D tentatively TRBD1 (6 bases). With 4 bases removed from V and 3 bases from J, the gap between germline ends came to 14 bases. The CDR3 covers 15 residues. The germline V gene has CDR1 KGHDR and CDR2 SFDVKD. This CDR3 reads CATSDEGTGHTEAFF. The CDR3 nucleotides are TGTGCCACCAGTGACGAAGGTACAGGGCACACTGAAGCTTTCTTT.

This clonotype was picked up many times. The chain employs TRBV10-2 and TRBJ2-5; maybe TRBD2 (5 bases). The CDR3 is 12 amino acids. The germline CDR1 and CDR2 sequences are WSHSY and SAAADI. The V end was cut by 6 bases, the J end by 3 bases, with 8 bases between. The DNA for the CDR3 is TGCGCCAGCAGGAGCGGTAAAGAGACCCAGTACTTC. Translated: CASRSGKETQYF.

This clonotype appeared many times. This chain uses TRBV7-9 with TRBJ1-3; D uncertain. The germline V and J ends were trimmed by 6 bases and 0 bases, with 9 bases remaining between them. There are 14 residues in the CDR3. In germline, CDR1 is SEHNR, CDR2 FQNEAQ (reference sequence). The CDR3 sequence is CASSSWTSGNTIYF. CDR3 sequence (DNA): TGTGCCAGCAGTTCTTGGACCTCTGGAAACACCATATATTTT.

The genes are TRBV5-1 and TRBJ2-1, with TRBD2 matching over 7 bases. Germline trimming cut 0 bases from V and 4 bases from J; bases unmatched to any gene: 10. This CDR3 has 17 amino acids. Germline V gives CDR1 SGHRS, CDR2 YFSETQ. CDR3: CASSLGTLAGGYNEQFF. In nucleotides, the CDR3 is TGCGCCAGCAGCTTGGGGACTTTAGCGGGTGGATACAATGAGCAGTTCTTC. The variable domain in full, with the rest retrieved from reference TRBV5-1 and TRBJ2-1, is KAGVTQTPRYLIKTRGQQVTLSCSPISGHRSVSWYQQTPGQGLQFLFEYFSETQRNKGNFPGRFSGRQFSNSRSEMNVSTLELGDSALYLCASSLGTLAGGYNEQFFGPGTRLTVL.

This clonotype was seen many times. This chain connects TRBV10-3 to TRBJ1-1; no reliable D call. This CDR3 has 13 amino acids. Germline V CDR1 and CDR2: ENHRY, SYGVKD. V was clipped by 7 bases and J by 1 base, with 10 bases between them. CDR3 residues: CAIKEGWNTEAFF. In DNA, the CDR3 is TGTGCCATCAAGGAGGGATGGAACACTGAAGCTTTCTTT.

This clonotype was seen many times. This chain connects TRBV19 to TRBJ2-1; D is unclear. In germline, CDR1 is LNHDA, CDR2 SQIVND (reference sequence). The CDR3 runs 13 residues. V was pared by 1 base and J by 5 bases, with 6 bases between. The CDR3 protein is CASSIASNNEQFF. The CDR3 nucleotides are TGTGCCAGTAGTATAGCCAGCAACAATGAGCAGTTCTTC.

As DNA, the CDR3 is TGCGCCAGCAGCCAAAACAGGGGGCAAGGAGATACGCAGTATTTT. This sequence encodes CASSQNRGQGDTQYF. The chain combines TRBV4-1 with TRBJ2-3; the match to TRBD1 covers 9 bases. CDR3 size: 15 residues. Trimming at V came to 2 bases and at J to 5 bases, leaving 5 bases not matched to a gene. Germline lookup yields CDR1 MGHRA and CDR2 YSYEKL.

The chain recombines TRBV20-1 with TRBJ2-5; D remains unclear. The length of the CDR3 is 13 residues. Per the germline V gene, CDR1 is DFQATT and CDR2 is SNEGSKA (reference sequence). V was trimmed by 5 bases and J by 3 bases, leaving 13 bases between them. CDR3 sequence (DNA): TGCAGTGCTTCTATTGACCGAAAAGAGACCCAGTACTTC. Its translation is CSASIDRKETQYF.

The CDR3 here is CATWDGNTEAFF. In DNA, the CDR3 is TGTGCCACCTGGGACGGGAACACTGAAGCTTTCTTT. The chain combines TRBV24-1 with TRBJ1-1; the D gene is possibly TRBD1 (5 bases). The V end lost 9 bases, the J end lost 1 base, and 8 bases lay between the germline ends. Looked up from germline, CDR1 is KGHDR and CDR2 is SFDVKD. This CDR3 is built from 12 residues.

V gene TRBV7-8 combines with J gene TRBJ2-1, with no clear D. Germline assignment: CDR1 SGHVS and CDR2 FQNEAQ. This CDR3 has 15 residues. V was cut by 1 base and J by 9 bases, with 16 bases left in between. Written as DNA, the CDR3 is TGTGCCAGCAGCTTAGGGGCCATAGTTCGGAGTGAGCAGTTCTTC. This gives the protein CASSLGAIVRSEQFF.

This rearrangement joins TRBV20-1 to TRBJ2-1; 8 bases are shared with TRBD2. This CDR3 spans 16 amino acids. In germline, CDR1 is DFQATT, CDR2 SNEGSKA (reference sequence). V was pared by 0 bases and J by 2 bases, with 6 bases of the junction left unmatched. Here the CDR3 DNA reads TGCAGTGCTAGAGATTCCAAGCGGGGGACCTACAATGAGCAGTTCTTC. Its protein product is CSARDSKRGTYNEQFF.

This clonotype has only a few counts. The rearrangement links TRBV27 to TRBJ2-1, with 9 nucleotides matching TRBD2. V lost 3 bases, J lost 4 bases, and 4 bases stayed unmatched. This CDR3 is built from 15 residues. The germline CDR1 and CDR2 sequences are MNHEY and SMNVEV (reference sequence). CDR3 nucleotides: TGTGCCAGCAGTTTGGCGGGAGGGAATTACAATGAGCAGTTCTTC. Translated: CASSLAGGNYNEQFF.

The chain recombines TRBV19 with TRBJ2-4, with D perhaps matching TRBD1 or TRBD2 (5 bases each). Germline CDR1 reads LNHDA; CDR2 reads SQIVND (reference sequence). V was trimmed by 3 bases and J by 6 bases, leaving 15 bases between them. CDR3 length: 15 amino acids. The CDR3 region has the DNA TGTGCCAGTAGTATTTTACCTGGGGGTACAAACATTCAGTACTTC. Translation: CASSILPGGTNIQYF.

The chain is built from TRBV2 and TRBJ1-6; maybe TRBD1 (5 bases). CDR3 length equals 17 residues. The V gene lost 3 bases and the J gene lost 0 bases, with 12 bases spanning the gap. Germline CDR1 is SNHLY and CDR2 is FYNNEI. CDR3 sequence reads: CASSEEGLSSYNSPLHF. CDR3 bases: TGTGCCAGCAGTGAGGAGGGGCTCAGCTCCTATAATTCACCCCTCCACTTT.

This clonotype was recorded a few times. The chain has TRBV4-1 and TRBJ2-4, with D hard to call. Germline CDR1 is MGHRA and CDR2 is YSYEKL. There are 15 residues in the CDR3. V was shortened by 1 base and J by 0 bases, with 7 bases between the two germline ends. The CDR3 DNA follows: TGCGCCAGCAGCCAAGTTCAATTAGCCAAAAACATTCAGTACTTC. It specifies CASSQVQLAKNIQYF.

V is TRBV12-3 or TRBV12-4 and J is TRBJ2-7; 7 nucleotides line up with TRBD1. The CDR3 contains 16 residues. J gave up 5 bases and V 0 bases, and 10 bases lay outside the gene matches. This CDR3 reads CASSLALGTVSDEQYF. CDR3 sequence (DNA): TGTGCCAGCAGTTTAGCTTTGGGGACAGTTAGCGACGAGCAGTACTTC.

The chain links TRBV5-1 to TRBJ1-6; 7 positions match TRBD1. Germline values: CDR1 SGHRS, CDR2 YFSETQ. The junction had 5 bases not matched to a gene; V was cut back by 5 bases and J by 6 bases. CDR3 length: 14 amino acids. This CDR3 reads CASRPGQTNSPLHF. CDR3 DNA: TGCGCCAGCAGACCGGGACAGACTAATTCACCCCTCCACTTT.

The chain employs TRBV7-2 and TRBJ2-5; D possibly corresponds to TRBD2 (5 bases). Per the germline V gene, CDR1 is SGHTA and CDR2 is FQGNSA. This CDR3 is built from 13 residues. Trimming took 5 bases from V and 8 from J, leaving 15 bases between them. The CDR3 bases are TGTGCCAGCAGCCCCGACTACACCGGAACCCAGTACTTC. Protein: CASSPDYTGTQYF.

In this sample, this clonotype turned up a few times. The rearrangement uses TRBV5-1 and TRBJ2-1; TRBD1 might be the D (6 bases). This CDR3 region has 15 residues. V was pared by 3 bases and J by 0 bases, with 10 bases between. The V gene's germline CDR1 is SGHRS and CDR2 YFSETQ. CDR3 sequence reads: CASSWQGSSYNEQFF. In nucleotides, the CDR3 is TGCGCCAGCAGCTGGCAGGGGAGCTCCTACAATGAGCAGTTCTTC.

This clonotype was seen only a few times. The chain has TRBV7-9 and TRBJ2-3, with D perhaps assigned TRBD1 or TRBD2 (5 bases each). The germline V and J ends were trimmed by 5 bases and 5 bases, with 17 bases remaining between them. Germline CDR1 is SEHNR and CDR2 is FQNEAQ (reference sequence). There are 15 residues in the CDR3. CDR3 amino acids: CASSTQGALGDTQYF. CDR3 nucleotides: TGTGCCAGCAGCACCCAGGGAGCCCTGGGAGATACGCAGTATTTT. Supplemented by reference TRBV7-9 and TRBJ2-3, the full variable domain reads DTGVSQNPRHKITKRGQNVTFRCDPISEHNRLYWYRQTLGQGPEFLTYFQNEAQLEKSRLLSDRFSAERPKGSFSTLEIQRTEQGDSAMYLCASSTQGALGDTQYFGPGTRLTVL.

This clonotype was seen ten or more times. The chain joins TRBV12-3 or TRBV12-4 to TRBJ1-5, with D possibly matching TRBD1 (6 bases). V lost 6 bases and J 3 bases, leaving 12 bases between the germline ends. The CDR3 spans 14 residues. CDR3 protein: CASSRQGSNQPQHF. The CDR3 bases are TGTGCCAGCAGCCGTCAGGGGTCCAATCAGCCCCAGCATTTT.